The clone carrying this T cell receptor (beta chain) was seen more than once but under ten times. The target antigen is unknown. The second PCR ran 7 to 11 cycles with a sample-barcoded 5' primer and J-beta primers. Tags on each cDNA molecule came from a template-switch adaptor with 12 random nucleotides. TCRdb re-called the 5' RACE reads with MiXCR, one entry per CDR3 protein. This sample has a few hundred thousand distinct CDR3 sequences; about 25% occur once, and the top ten carry approximately 17%. Germline lookup yields CDR1 MNHEY and CDR2 SVGEGT. V was shortened by 2 bases and J by 5 bases, with 18 bases between the two germline ends. CDR3 length: 16 amino acids. This sample is drawn from a study of blood T cells in healthy people across ages. Findings and caveats of the study: One million T cells yielded diversity estimates that were considered underestimates. A greater number of naive CD4+ cells and higher diversity distinguished long-lived donors from aged donors.

Source material: blood. The source is a woman in her sixties or seventies in good health. This chain links TRBV6-2 or TRBV6-3 with TRBJ2-5; TRBD1 or TRBD2 may be the D gene (5 bases each). Written as DNA, the CDR3 is TGTGCCAGCAGTTACCGGTGGGACCTCGAGGGCGAGACCCAGTACTTC. Protein: CASSYRWDLEGETQYF.